The rows below give T cell receptor beta chains drawn from one sample of a study of cytotoxic CD8 clonotypes in ibrutinib-treated CLL. Profiled with immunoSEQ multiplex PCR; TCRdb holds only in-frame clones, not every one. The sample includes about 140,000 clones, about 75% of them seen just once. The sample here was PBMCs, taken after 24 months of ibrutinib treatment. Receptors were obtained from a human donor with chronic lymphocytic leukemia. Each CDR3 is given with its conserved first and last residue. A D gene is named only where the DNA matches it firmly. Clone size is shown for a subset of rows, as once, few, many or a class of expanded clone.

TRBV30,-,TRBJ1-5,-,CAWSVGQPQHF,TGTGCCTGGAGTGTGGGTCAGCCCCAGCATTTT
TRBV27,TRBD2,TRBJ2-4,-,CASSPIAGGLAKNIQYF,TGTGCCAGCAGTCCGATAGCGGGAGGGCTAGCCAAAAACATTCAGTACTTC
TRBV7-2,-,TRBJ1-1,-,CASSKQRNTEAFF,TGTGCCAGCAGCAAACAGAGGAACACTGAAGCTTTCTTT
TRBV7-3,-,TRBJ2-5,-,CASSPSVQETQYF,TGTGCCAGCAGCCCTAGCGTACAAGAGACCCAGTACTTC
TRBV5-4,-,TRBJ1-2,-,CASSPVVGSGDYGYTF,TGTGCCAGCAGCCCCGTGGTTGGCAGTGGGGACTATGGCTACACCTTC
TRBV19,TRBD1,TRBJ1-5,-,CASSRGQVRQPQHF,TGTGCCAGTAGCCGGGGACAGGTAAGGCAGCCCCAGCATTTT
TRBV6-1,-,TRBJ1-6,-,CASSAVRGGSPLHF,TGTGCCAGCAGTGCGGTCCGGGGGGGTTCACCCCTCCACTTT
TRBV7-2,-,TRBJ1-2,-,CASSSVGLGNYGYTF,TGTGCCAGCAGCTCCGTAGGACTGGGGAACTATGGCTACACCTTC
TRBV4-3,TRBD2,TRBJ2-3,-,CASSPRAAGGGTDTQYF,TGCGCCAGCAGCCCCCGGGCCGCGGGGGGTGGAACAGATACGCAGTATTTT
TRBV11-1,-,TRBJ2-1,-,CASSLGTGLTYNEQFF,TGTGCCAGCAGCTTAGGTACAGGGTTGACCTACAATGAGCAGTTCTTC
TRBV5-1,-,TRBJ2-3,-,CASSSTGTSTDTQYF,TGCGCCAGCAGCTCAACAGGGACCAGCACAGATACGCAGTATTTT
TRBV29-1,-,TRBJ2-5,-,CSVEPVYQETQYF,TGCAGCGTTGAACCGGTTTACCAAGAGACCCAGTACTTC
TRBV7-9,-,TRBJ2-7,once,CASSPEYEQYF,TGTGCCAGCAGCCCGGAGTACGAGCAGTACTTC
TRBV5-1,-,TRBJ2-7,once,CASSPDSLTEQYF,TGCGCCAGCAGCCCGGACAGCCTCACCGAGCAGTACTTC
TRBV9,-,TRBJ2-2,-,CASSVGPLIGELFF,TGTGCCAGCAGCGTAGGGCCCTTGATCGGGGAGCTGTTTTTT
TRBV2,TRBD1,TRBJ2-7,few,CASSGQVPYEQYF,TGTGCCAGCAGCGGACAGGTCCCCTACGAGCAGTACTTC
TRBV28,-,TRBJ1-2,-,CASSSTGENYGYTF,TGTGCCAGCAGCTCAACAGGAGAAAACTATGGCTACACCTTC
TRBV5-1,-,TRBJ2-7,-,CASSLGRTPYEQYF,TGCGCCAGCAGCTTGGGTAGGACTCCCTACGAGCAGTACTTC